This TCR beta chain was retrieved from a study of blood T cell repertoires in COVID-19. Profiling relied on immunoSEQ multiplex PCR, and the TCRdb table lists in-frame clones only, not all of them. The sample carries 100,000 or so clones, 85% recorded once. There are 14 residues in the CDR3. J gave up 7 bases and V 11 bases, and 9 bases lay outside the gene matches. CDR1 MNHEY and CDR2 SVGAGI come from the germline V gene. What was sequenced was peripheral blood. The chain couples TRBV6-5 to TRBJ2-1; 12 bases map to TRBD1. The receptor was isolated from a man aged 45-65 years with acute or convalescent COVID-19. The CDR3 DNA sequence: TGTGCCGGTCAACGGGACAGGGGGCTGAATGAGCAGTTCTTC. Translated, it gives CAGQRDRGLNEQFF.